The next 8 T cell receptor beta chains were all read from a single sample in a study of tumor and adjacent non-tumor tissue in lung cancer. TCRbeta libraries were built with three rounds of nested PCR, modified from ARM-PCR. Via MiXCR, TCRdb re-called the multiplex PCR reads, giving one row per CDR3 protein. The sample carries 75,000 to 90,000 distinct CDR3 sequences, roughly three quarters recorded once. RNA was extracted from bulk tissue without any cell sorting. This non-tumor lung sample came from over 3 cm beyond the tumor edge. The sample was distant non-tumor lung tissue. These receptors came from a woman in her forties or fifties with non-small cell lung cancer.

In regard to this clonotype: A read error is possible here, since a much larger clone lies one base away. DNA of the CDR3: TGTGCCTGGAGTAGGGGGACGGGGCCAGATACGCAGTATTTT. This gives the protein CAWSRGTGPDTQYF. The chain uses TRBV30 and TRBJ2-3, with a possible D match to TRBD1 (6 bases). This CDR3 spans 14 amino acids. Germline CDR1 reads GTSNPN; CDR2 reads SVGIG (reference sequence). V lost 2 bases and J lost 4, with 13 bases in between.

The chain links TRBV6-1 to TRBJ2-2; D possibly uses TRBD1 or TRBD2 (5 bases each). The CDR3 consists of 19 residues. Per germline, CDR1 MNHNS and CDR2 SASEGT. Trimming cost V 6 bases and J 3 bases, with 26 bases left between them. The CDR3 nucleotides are TGTGCCAGCAGCGAGACGGGGCTTGGGAAGAACTTGGACACCGGGGAGCTGTTTTTT. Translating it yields CASSETGLGKNLDTGELFF.

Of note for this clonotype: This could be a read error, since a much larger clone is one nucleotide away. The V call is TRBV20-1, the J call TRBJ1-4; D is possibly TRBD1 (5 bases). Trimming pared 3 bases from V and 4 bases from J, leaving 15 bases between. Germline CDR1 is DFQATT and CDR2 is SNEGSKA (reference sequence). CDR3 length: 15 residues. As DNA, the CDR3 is TGCAGTGCTAGGAACCGGGACGAATATAATGAAAAACTGTTTTTT. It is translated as CSARNRDEYNEKLFF.

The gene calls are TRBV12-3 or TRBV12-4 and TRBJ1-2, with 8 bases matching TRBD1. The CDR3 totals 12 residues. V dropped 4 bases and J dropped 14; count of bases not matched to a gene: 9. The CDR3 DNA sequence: TGTGCCAGCAGTTCCGGGGACAGGAGCTTAACCTTC. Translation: CASSSGDRSLTF.

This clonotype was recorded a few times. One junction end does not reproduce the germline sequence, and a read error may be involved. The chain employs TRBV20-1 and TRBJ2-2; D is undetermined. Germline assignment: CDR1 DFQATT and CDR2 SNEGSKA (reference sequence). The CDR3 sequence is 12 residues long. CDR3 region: CSVRDNTGELFF. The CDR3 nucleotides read TGTAGTGTTAGAGATAACACCGGGGAGCTGTTTTTT.

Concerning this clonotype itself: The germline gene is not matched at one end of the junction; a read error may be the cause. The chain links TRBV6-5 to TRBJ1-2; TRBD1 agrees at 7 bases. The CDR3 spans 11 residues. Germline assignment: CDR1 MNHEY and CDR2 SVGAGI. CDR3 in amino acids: CVSRRQGGYTF. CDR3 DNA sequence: TGTGTCAGCAGGAGACAGGGAGGCTACACCTTT.

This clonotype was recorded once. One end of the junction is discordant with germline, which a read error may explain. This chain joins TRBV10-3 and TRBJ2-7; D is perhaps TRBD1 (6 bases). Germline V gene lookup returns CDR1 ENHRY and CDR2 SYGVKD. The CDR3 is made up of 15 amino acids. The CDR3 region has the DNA TGTGCCACCAGTGAGTGGAACAGGGCGGCCTACGAGCAGTACTTC. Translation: CATSEWNRAAYEQYF.

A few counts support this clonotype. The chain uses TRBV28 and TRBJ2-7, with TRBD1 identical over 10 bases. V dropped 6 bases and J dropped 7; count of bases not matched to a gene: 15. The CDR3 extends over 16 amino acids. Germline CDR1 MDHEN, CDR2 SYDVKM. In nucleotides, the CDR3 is TGTGCCAGCAGCTCCAACCGGGACAGGGGCGTGGTTGAGCAGTACTTC. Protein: CASSSNRDRGVVEQYF. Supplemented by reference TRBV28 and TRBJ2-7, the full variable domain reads DVKVTQSSRYLVKRTGEKVFLECVQDMDHENMFWYRQDPGLGLRLIYFSYDVKMKEKGDIPEGYSVSREKKERFSLILESASTNQTSMYLCASSSNRDRGVVEQYFGPGTRLTVT.